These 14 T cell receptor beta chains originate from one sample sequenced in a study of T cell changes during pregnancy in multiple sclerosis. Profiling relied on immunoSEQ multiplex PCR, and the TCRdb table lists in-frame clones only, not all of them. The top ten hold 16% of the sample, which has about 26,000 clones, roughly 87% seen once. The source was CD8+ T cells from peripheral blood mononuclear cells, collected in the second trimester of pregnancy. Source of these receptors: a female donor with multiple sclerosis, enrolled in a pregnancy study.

The CDR3 is CASSQGEEWNEQFF. CDR3 in DNA: TGTGCCAGCTCCCAAGGGGAAGAGTGGAATGAGCAGTTCTTC. The chain carries TRBV18 and TRBJ2-1, with a possible D match to TRBD1 (5 bases). This CDR3 region has 14 residues. V lost 6 bases, J lost 7 bases, and 16 bases lay in between. CDR1 and CDR2 (germline): KGHSH, LQKENI. Full variable domain (remainder filled in from reference TRBV18 and TRBJ2-1): NAGVMQNPRHLVRRRGQEARLRCSPMKGHSHVYWYRQLPEEGLKFMVYLQKENIIDESGMPKERFSAEFPKEGPSILRIQQVVRGDSAAYFCASSQGEEWNEQFFGPGTRLTVL.

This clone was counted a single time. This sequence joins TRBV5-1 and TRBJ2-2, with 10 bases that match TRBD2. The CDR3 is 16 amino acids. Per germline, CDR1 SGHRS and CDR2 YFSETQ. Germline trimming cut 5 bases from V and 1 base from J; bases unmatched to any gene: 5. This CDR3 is CASRPRTSGNTGELFF. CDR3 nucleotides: TGCGCCAGCAGACCGCGGACTAGCGGGAACACCGGGGAGCTGTTTTTT. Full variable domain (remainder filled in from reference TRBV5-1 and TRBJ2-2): KAGVTQTPRYLIKTRGQQVTLSCSPISGHRSVSWYQQTPGQGLQFLFEYFSETQRNKGNFPGRFSGRQFSNSRSEMNVSTLELGDSALYLCASRPRTSGNTGELFFGEGSRLTVL.

The CDR3 nucleotides read TGTGCCAGCAGCTTAGCGGACAGAGAAAATGAGCAGTTCTTC. Translation gives CASSLADRENEQFF. J is TRBJ2-1 and V is TRBV7-9; D is possibly TRBD1 (6 bases). CDR1 is SEHNR, CDR2 FQNEAQ, per germline (reference sequence). Deletions cut 0 bases from V and 7 bases from J, with 10 bases between. The length of the CDR3 is 14 residues.

CDR3 coding DNA: TGTGCCAGCAGTGGGACACCCTTGGGCAATCAGCCCCAGCATTTT. This sequence encodes CASSGTPLGNQPQHF. The chain couples TRBV6-1 to TRBJ1-5, with a possible D match to TRBD1 (5 bases). The CDR3 loop spans 15 amino acids. Deletions cut 4 bases from V and 2 bases from J, with 12 bases between. Germline V lookup: CDR1 MNHNS, CDR2 SASEGT.

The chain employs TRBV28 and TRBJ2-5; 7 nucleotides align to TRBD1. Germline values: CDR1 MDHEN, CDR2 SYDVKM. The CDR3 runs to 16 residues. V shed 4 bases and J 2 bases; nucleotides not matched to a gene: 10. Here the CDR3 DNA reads TGTGCCAGCAGTTGGAGCCCGGGACAGTCTCAAGAGACCCAGTACTTC. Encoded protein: CASSWSPGQSQETQYF.

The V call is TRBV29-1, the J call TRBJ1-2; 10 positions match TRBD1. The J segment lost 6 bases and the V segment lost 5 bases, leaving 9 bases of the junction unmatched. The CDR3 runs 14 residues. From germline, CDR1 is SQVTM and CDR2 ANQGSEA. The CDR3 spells CSVQSRDRGHGYTF. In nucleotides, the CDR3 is TGCAGCGTTCAGTCCCGGGACAGGGGCCATGGCTACACCTTC.

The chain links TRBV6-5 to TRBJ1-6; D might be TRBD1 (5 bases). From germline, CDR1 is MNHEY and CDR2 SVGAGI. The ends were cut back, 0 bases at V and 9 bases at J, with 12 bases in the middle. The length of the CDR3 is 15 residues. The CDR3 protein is CASSYSWQGGSPLHF. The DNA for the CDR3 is TGTGCCAGCAGTTACTCTTGGCAGGGAGGTTCACCCCTCCACTTT.

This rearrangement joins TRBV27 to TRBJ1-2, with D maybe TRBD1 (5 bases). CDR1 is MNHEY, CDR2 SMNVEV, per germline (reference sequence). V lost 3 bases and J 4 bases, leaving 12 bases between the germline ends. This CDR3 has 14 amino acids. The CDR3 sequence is CASSFGGSGYGYTF. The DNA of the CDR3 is TGTGCCAGCAGTTTCGGGGGATCGGGCTATGGCTACACCTTC.

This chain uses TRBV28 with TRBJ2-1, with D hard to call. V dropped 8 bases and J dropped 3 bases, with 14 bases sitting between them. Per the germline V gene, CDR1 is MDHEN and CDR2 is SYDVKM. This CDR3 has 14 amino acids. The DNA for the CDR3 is TGTGCCAGCGCTCAAGAGCGACTCTACAATGAGCAGTTCTTC. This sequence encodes CASAQERLYNEQFF. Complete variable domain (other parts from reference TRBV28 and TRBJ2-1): DVKVTQSSRYLVKRTGEKVFLECVQDMDHENMFWYRQDPGLGLRLIYFSYDVKMKEKGDIPEGYSVSREKKERFSLILESASTNQTSMYLCASAQERLYNEQFFGPGTRLTVL.

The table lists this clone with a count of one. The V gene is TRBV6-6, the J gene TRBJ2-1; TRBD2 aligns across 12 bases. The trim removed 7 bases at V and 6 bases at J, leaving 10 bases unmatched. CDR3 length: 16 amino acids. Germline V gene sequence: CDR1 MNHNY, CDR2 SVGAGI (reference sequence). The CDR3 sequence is CASILRLAGVVNEQFF. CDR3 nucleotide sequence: TGTGCCAGCATTCTTCGACTAGCGGGAGTAGTCAATGAGCAGTTCTTC.

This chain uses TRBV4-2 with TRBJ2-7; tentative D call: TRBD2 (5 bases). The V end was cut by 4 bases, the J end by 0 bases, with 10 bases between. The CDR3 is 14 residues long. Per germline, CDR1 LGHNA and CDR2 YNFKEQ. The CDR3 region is CASSPTGSSYEQYF. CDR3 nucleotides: TGTGCCAGCAGCCCCACTGGGAGCTCCTACGAGCAGTACTTC.

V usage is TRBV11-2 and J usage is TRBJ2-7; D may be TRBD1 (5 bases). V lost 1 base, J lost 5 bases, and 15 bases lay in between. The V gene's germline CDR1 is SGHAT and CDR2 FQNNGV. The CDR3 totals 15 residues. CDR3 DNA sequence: TGTGCCAGCAGCTTAGTGGGGCAGGGCAGCAACGAGCAGTACTTC. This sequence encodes CASSLVGQGSNEQYF.

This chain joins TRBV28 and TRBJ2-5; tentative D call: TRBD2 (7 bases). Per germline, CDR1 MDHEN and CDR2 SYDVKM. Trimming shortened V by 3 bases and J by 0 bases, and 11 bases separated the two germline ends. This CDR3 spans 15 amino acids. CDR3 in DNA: TGTGCCAGCAGTTTCCAGGGGAGGGACCAAGAGACCCAGTACTTC. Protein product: CASSFQGRDQETQYF.

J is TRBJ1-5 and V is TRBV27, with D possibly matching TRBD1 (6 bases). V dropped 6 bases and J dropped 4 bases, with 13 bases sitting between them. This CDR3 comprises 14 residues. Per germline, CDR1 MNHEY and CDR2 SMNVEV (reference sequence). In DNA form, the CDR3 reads TGTGCCAGCAGAGCCTCAGGGGATAATCAGCCCCAGCATTTT. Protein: CASRASGDNQPQHF.